Given below is one T cell receptor beta chain in context. Antigen specificity is unknown. This record belongs to a study of PD-1 blockade in mismatch repair-deficient tumors. Time point described: roughly ten-day in vitro stimulation with candidate neoantigen peptide 2. Each of several ELISpot-reactive candidate peptides was used for approximately eleven-day stimulation. Looked up from germline, CDR1 is SGDLS and CDR2 is YYNGEE. V lost 3 bases and J 2 bases, leaving 5 bases between the germline ends. The CDR3 spans 13 residues. Method: immunoSEQ multiplex PCR; TCRdb's copy keeps in-frame clones and lacks some. The data hold about 9,800 clones, with around 87% observed a single time.

The sample here was cells cultured in vitro, taken from a patient treated with pembrolizumab. The sequence was collected from an adult with mismatch repair-deficient cancer. The chain joins TRBV9 to TRBJ2-2; D is undetermined. CDR3 sequence reads: CASSAPNTGELFF. The CDR3 bases are TGTGCCAGCAGCGCTCCCAACACCGGGGAGCTGTTTTTT.